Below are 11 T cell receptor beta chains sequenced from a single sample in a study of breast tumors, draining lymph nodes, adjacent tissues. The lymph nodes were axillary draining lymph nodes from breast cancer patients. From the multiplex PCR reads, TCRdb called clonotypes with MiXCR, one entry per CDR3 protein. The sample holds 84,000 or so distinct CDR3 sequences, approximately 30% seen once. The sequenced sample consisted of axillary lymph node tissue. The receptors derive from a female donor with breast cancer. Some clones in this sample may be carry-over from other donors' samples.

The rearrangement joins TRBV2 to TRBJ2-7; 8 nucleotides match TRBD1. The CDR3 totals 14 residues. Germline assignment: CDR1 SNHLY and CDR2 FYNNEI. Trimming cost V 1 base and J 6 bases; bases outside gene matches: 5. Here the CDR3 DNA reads TGTGCCAGCAGTGAAGGGACAGGGATCGGCGAGCAGTACTTC. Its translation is CASSEGTGIGEQYF.

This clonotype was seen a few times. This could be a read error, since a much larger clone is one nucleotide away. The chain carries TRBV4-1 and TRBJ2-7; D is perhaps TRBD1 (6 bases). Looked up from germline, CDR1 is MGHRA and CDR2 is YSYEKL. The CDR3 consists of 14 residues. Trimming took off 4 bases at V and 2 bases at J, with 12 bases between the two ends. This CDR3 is CASSLMTGPYEQYF. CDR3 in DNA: TGCGCCAGCAGCCTCATGACAGGTCCCTACGAGCAGTACTTC.

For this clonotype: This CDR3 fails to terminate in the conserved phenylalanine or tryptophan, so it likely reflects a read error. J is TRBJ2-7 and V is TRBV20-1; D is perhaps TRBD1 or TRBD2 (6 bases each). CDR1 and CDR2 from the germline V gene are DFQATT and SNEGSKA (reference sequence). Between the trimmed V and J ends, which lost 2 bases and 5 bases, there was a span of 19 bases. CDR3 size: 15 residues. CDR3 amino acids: CSARPGVPGDHEQYC. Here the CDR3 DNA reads TGCAGTGCTAGACCAGGGGTTCCGGGAGATCACGAGCAGTACTGC.

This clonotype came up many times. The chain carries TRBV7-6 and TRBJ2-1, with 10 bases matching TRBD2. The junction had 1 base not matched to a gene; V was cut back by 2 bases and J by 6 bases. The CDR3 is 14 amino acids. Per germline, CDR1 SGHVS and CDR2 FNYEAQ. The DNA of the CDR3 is TGTGCCAGCAGCTTAAGCGGGAGGGCCAATGAGCAGTTCTTC. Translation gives CASSLSGRANEQFF.

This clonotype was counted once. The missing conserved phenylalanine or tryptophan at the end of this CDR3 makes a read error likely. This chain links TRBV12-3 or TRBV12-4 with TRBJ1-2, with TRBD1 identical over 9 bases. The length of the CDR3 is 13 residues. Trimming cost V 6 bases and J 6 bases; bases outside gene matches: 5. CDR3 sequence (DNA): TGTGCCAGCAGAACCACAGGGGGCCATGGCTACACCCTC. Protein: CASRTTGGHGYTL.

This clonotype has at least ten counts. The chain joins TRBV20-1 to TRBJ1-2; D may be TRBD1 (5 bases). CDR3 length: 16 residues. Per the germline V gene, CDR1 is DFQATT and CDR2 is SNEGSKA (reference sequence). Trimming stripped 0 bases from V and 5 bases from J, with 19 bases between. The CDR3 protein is CSARDFGAGKLYGYTF. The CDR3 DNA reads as TGCAGTGCTAGAGATTTTGGGGCAGGGAAGCTTTATGGCTACACCTTC.

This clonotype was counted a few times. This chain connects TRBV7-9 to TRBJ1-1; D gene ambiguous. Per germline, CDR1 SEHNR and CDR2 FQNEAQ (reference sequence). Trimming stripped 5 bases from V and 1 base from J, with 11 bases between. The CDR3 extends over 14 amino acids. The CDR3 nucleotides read TGTGCCAGCAGCCCAACGCATACGAACACTGAAGCTTTCTTT. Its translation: CASSPTHTNTEAFF. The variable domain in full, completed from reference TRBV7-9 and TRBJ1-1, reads DTGVSQNPRHKITKRGQNVTFRCDPISEHNRLYWYRQTLGQGPEFLTYFQNEAQLEKSRLLSDRFSAERPKGSFSTLEIQRTEQGDSAMYLCASSPTHTNTEAFFGQGTRLTVV.

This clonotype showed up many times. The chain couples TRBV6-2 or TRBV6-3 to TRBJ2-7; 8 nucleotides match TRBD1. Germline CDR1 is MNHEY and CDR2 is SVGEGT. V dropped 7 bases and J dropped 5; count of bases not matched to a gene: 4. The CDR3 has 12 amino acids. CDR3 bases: TGTGCCAGCAAGGACAGGGCCAACGAGCAGTACTTC. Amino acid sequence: CASKDRANEQYF.

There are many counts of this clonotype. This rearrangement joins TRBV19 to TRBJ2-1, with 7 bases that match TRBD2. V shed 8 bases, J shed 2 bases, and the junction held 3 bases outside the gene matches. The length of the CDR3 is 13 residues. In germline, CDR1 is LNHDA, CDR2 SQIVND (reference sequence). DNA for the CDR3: TGTGCCAGTTCTAGCGGACCCTACAATGAGCAGTTCTTC. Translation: CASSSGPYNEQFF.

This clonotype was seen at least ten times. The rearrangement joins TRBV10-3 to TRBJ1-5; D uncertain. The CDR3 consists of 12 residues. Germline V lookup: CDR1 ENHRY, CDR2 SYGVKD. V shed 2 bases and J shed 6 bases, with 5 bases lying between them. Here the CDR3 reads CAISEVGQPQHF. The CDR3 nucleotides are TGTGCCATCAGTGAGGTCGGTCAGCCCCAGCATTTT.

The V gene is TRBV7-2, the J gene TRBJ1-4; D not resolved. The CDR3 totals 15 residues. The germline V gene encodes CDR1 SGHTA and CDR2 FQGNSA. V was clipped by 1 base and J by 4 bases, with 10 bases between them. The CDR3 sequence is CASSLDPRLNEKLFF. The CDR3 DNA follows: TGTGCCAGCAGCTTAGACCCACGTCTTAATGAAAAACTGTTTTTT.